This T cell receptor beta chain was retrieved from a study of OX40 agonist ivuxolimab in advanced cancers. Study at large: Across the patients, intravenous ivuxolimab was delivered every 2 weeks at 0.01 to 10 mg/kg. Cancers in dose escalation were hepatocellular, melanoma, renal cell and head and neck. The dose-escalation cohort was over 65% male, with a mean age of 60 years, ranging about 23 to 90.

This CDR3 has 15 residues. Germline values: CDR1 KGHSH, CDR2 LQKENI. The V segment lost 6 bases and the J segment 0 bases; nucleotides outside the gene matches: 6. Some clones are missing from TCRdb's copy, which holds only in-frame ones; the method was immunoSEQ multiplex PCR. The table includes around 53,000 clones, 65% to 85% detected once. A note on this clone: The antigen is undetermined.

Notes on the study in general: Several nonresponders also turned out to have low normalized T-cell clonal expansion.

The chain is built from TRBV18 and TRBJ2-7; 9 bases align to TRBD1. The sample was CD4+ or CD8+ T cells sorted from blood, taken in a trial of the OX40 agonist ivuxolimab. This TCR was recovered from an adult with an advanced solid tumor such as melanoma, head and neck, liver or kidney cancer. The CDR3, as DNA: TGTGCCAGCTCTCCAGGACAGGGGAACTCCTACGAGCAGTACTTC. This codes for CASSPGQGNSYEQYF.